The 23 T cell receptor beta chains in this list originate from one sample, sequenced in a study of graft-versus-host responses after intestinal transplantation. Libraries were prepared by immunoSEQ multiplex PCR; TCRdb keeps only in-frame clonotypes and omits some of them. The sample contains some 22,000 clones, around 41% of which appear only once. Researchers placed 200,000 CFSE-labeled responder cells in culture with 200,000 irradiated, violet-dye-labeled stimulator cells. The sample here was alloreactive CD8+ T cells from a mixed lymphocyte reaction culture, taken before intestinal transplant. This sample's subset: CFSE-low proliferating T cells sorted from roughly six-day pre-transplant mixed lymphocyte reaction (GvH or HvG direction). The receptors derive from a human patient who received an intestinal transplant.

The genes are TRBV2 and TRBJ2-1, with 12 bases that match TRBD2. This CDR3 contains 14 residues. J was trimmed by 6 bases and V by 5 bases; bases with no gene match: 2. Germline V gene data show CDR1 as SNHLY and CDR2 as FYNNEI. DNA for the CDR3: TGTGCCAGCAGTCCGGGACTAGCGGGCAATGAGCAGTTCTTC. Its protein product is CASSPGLAGNEQFF.

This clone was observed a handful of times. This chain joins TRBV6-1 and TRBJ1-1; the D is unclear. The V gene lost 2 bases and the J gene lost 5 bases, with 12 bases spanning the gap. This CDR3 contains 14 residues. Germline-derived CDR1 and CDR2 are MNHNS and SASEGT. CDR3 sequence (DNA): TGTGCCAGCAGTGAACGGCCCGGGAGTACTGAAGCTTTCTTT. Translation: CASSERPGSTEAFF.

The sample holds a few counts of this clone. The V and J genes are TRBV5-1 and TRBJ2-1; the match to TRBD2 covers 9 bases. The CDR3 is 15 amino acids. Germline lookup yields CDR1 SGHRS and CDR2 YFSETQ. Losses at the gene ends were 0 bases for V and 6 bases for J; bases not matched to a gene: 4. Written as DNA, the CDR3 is TGCGCCAGCAGCTTGGCGCTAGCGGGAATCAATGAGCAGTTCTTC. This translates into CASSLALAGINEQFF.

The CDR3 DNA follows: TGTGCCAGTAGTATGACCAGGGCGAACACCGGGGAGCTGTTTTTT. It is translated as CASSMTRANTGELFF. V and J are TRBV19 and TRBJ2-2; a possible D gene is TRBD1 (5 bases). CDR1 LNHDA and CDR2 SQIVND come from the germline V gene (reference sequence). There are 15 residues in the CDR3. The V gene lost 3 bases and the J gene lost 0 bases, with 8 bases spanning the gap.

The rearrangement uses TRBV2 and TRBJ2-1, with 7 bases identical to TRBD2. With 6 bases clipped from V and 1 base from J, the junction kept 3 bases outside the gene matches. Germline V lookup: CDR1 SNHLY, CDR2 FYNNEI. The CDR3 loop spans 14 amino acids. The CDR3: CASRSGASYNEQFF. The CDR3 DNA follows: TGTGCCAGCAGAAGCGGGGCATCCTACAATGAGCAGTTCTTC.

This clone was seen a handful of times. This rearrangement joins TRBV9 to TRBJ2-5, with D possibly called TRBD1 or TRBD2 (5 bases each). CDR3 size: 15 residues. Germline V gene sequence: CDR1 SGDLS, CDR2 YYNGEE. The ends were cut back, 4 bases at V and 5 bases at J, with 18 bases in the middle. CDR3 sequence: CASSPLGSGRETQYF. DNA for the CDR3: TGTGCCAGCAGCCCCTTAGGGTCGGGGCGGGAGACCCAGTACTTC. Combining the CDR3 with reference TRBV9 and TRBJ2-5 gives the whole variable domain DSGVTQTPKHLITATGQRVTLRCSPRSGDLSVYWYQQSLDQGLQFLIQYYNGEERAKGNILERFSAQQFPDLHSELNLSSLELGDSALYFCASSPLGSGRETQYFGPGTRLLVL.

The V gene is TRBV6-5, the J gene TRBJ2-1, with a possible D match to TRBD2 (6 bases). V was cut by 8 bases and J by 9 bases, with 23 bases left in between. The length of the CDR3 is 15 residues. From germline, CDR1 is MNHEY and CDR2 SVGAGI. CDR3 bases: TGTGCCAGCTCATGGCCGGGAGTTTATTTGGGTGAGCAGTTCTTC. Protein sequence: CASSWPGVYLGEQFF.

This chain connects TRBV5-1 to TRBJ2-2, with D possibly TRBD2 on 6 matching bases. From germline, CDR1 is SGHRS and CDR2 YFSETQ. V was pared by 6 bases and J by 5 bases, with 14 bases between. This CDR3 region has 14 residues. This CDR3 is CASTGGVRTGELFF. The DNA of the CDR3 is TGCGCCAGCACCGGGGGAGTTAGGACCGGGGAGCTGTTTTTT.

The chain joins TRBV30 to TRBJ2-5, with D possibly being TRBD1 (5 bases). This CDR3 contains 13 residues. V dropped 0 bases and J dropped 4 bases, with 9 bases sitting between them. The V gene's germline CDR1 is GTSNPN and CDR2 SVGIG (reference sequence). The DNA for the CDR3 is TGTGCCTGGAGTGTAGGGGCCCCAGAGACCCAGTACTTC. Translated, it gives CAWSVGAPETQYF.

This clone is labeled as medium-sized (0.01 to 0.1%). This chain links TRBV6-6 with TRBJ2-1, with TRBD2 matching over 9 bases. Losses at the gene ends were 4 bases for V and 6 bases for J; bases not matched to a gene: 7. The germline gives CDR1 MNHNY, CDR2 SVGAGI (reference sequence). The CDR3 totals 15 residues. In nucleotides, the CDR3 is TGTGCCAGCAGTTTCGGGGTAGCGGGAGCCAATGAGCAGTTCTTC. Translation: CASSFGVAGANEQFF.

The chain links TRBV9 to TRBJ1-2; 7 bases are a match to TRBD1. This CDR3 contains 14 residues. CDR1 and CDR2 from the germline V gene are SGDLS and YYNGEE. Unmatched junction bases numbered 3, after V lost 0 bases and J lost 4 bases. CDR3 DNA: TGTGCCAGCAGCGTAGGACGGACAGGCTATGGCTACACCTTC. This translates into CASSVGRTGYGYTF.

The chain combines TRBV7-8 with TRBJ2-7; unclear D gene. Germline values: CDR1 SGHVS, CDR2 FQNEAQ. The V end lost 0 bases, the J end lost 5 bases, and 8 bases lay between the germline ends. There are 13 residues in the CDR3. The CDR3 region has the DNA TGTGCCAGCAGCTTAGCATTATGGAACGAGCAGTACTTC. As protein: CASSLALWNEQYF.

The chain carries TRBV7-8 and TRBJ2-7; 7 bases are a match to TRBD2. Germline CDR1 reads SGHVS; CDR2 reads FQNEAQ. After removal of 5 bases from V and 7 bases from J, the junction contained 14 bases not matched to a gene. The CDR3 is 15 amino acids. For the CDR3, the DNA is TGTGCCAGCAGCGTAGGTCTTCTAGCGGCTTGGGAGCAGTACTTC. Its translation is CASSVGLLAAWEQYF.

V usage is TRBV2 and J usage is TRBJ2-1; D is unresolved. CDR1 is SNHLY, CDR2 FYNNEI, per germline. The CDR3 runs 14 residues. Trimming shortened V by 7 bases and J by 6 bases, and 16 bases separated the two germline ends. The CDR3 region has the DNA TGTGCCAGCACAAAGGGCGAGAAGCGCAATGAGCAGTTCTTC. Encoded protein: CASTKGEKRNEQFF.

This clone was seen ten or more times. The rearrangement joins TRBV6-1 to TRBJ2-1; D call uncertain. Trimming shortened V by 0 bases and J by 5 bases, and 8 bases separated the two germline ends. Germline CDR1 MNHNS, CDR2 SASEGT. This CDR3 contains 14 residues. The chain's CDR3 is CASSEATVNNEQFF. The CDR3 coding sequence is TGTGCCAGCAGTGAAGCCACCGTTAACAATGAGCAGTTCTTC.

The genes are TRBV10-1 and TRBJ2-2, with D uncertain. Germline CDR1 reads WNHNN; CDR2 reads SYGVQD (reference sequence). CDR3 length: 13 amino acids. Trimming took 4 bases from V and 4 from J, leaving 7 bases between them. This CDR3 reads CASSGRVTGELFF. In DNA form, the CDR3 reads TGCGCCAGCAGTGGAAGGGTCACCGGGGAGCTGTTTTTT.

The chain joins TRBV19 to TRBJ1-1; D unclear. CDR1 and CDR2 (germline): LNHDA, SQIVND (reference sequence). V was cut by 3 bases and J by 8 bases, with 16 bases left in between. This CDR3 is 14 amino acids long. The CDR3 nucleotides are TGTGCCAGTAGTATTCTAGCGGGCCTTGGAGAAGCTTTCTTT. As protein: CASSILAGLGEAFF.

The CDR3 bases are TGCGCCAGCAGCCCAGCCGGGACAGGGTCCCTTAGCAATCAGCCCCAGCATTTT. Translated, it gives CASSPAGTGSLSNQPQHF. The V and J genes are TRBV4-1 and TRBJ1-5, with TRBD1 matching 9 bases. This CDR3 has 18 residues. The V gene end was trimmed by 4 bases and the J gene end by 0 bases; junction bases not matched to a gene: 10. Germline V gene lookup returns CDR1 MGHRA and CDR2 YSYEKL.

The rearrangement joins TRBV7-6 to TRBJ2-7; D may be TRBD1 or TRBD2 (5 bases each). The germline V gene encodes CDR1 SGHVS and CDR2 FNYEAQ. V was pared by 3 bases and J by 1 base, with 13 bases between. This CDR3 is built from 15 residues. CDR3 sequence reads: CASSLGESASYEQYF. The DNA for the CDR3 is TGTGCCAGCAGCTTGGGGGAGTCGGCGTCCTACGAGCAGTACTTC.

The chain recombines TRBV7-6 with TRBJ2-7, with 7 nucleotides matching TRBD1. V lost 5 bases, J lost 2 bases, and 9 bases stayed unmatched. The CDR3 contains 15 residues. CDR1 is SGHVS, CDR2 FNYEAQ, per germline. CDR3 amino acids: CASSRTGEQPYEQYF. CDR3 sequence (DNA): TGTGCCAGCAGCCGTACAGGGGAACAACCCTACGAGCAGTACTTC.

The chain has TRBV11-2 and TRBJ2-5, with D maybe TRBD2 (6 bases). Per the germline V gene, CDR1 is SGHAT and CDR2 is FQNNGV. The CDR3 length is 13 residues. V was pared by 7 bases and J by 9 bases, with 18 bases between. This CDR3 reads CASTTWTGEAQYF. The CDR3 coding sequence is TGTGCCAGCACCACCTGGACGGGGGAGGCCCAGTACTTC.

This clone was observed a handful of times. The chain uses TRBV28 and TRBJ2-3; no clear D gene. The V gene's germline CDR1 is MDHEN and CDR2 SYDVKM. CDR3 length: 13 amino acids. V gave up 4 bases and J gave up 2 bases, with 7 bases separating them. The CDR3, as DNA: TGTGCCAGCAGTTATCCCGACACAGATACGCAGTATTTT. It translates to CASSYPDTDTQYF.

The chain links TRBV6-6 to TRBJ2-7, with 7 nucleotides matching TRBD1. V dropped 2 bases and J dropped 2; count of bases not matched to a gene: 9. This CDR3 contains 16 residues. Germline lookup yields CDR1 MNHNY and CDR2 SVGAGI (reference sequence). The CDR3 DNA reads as TGTGCCAGCAGTTACCTAACCGGGACAGAGACCTACGAGCAGTACTTC. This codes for CASSYLTGTETYEQYF.